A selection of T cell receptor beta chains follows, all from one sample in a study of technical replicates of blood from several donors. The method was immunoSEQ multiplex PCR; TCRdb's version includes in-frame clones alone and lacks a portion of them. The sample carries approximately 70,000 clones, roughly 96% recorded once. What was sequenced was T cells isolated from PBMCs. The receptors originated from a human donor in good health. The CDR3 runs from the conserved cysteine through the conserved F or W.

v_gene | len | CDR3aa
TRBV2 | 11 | CASVGGETQYF
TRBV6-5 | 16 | CASSYFIGQGGSPLHF
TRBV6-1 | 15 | CASSEVPHPGETQYF
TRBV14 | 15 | CASSQDRYSGNTIYF
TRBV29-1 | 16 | CSVRGLEGAGNTEAFF
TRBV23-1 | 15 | CASSQDRGGNYGYTF
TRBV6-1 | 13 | CASRGDSNQPQHF
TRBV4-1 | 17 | CASSQDLRLGWNTEAFF
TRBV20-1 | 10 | CSASADTQYF
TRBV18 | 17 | CASSPQVSGERGPEAFF
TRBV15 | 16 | CATSRRLAGMNNEQFF
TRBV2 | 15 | CASSEKGAGKNIQYF
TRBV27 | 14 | CASSPGGSYNEQFF
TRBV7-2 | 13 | CASSYGQTAGAFF
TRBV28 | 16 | CASSLMAEYSNQPQHF
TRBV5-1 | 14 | CASSATGLNQPQHF
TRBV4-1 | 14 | CASSYREGTNEQFF
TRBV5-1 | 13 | CASSAAGGYEQYF
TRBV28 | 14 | CASSLGSSYNEQFF
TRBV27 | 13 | CASSFAGNQPQHF
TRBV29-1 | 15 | CSVGGGRASNQPQHF
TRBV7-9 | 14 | CASSSGGADEKLFF
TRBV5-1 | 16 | CASSSNRLVEGYEQYF
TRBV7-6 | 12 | CASSSSNTEAFF
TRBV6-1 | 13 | CASSEVPKETQYF
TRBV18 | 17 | CASSPREGQGGTDTQYF
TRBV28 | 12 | CASSFWGAEAFF
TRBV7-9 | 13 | CASSSQGAGELFF
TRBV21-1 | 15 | CASSPLTGTNQPQHF
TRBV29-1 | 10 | CSVVGIEQYF
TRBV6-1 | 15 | CASSGVTGTGNEQFF
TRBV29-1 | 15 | CSVELTGTEEETQYF
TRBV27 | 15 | CASSLSTGGNQPQHF
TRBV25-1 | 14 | CASSVTTGHYEQYF
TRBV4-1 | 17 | CASSHEDRRRLNQPQHF
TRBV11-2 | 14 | CASSWTAGLHEAFF
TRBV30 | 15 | CAWSTVLPSGNTIYF
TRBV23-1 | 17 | CASSQSRERGVTDTQYF
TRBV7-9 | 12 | CASSPTEDTQYF
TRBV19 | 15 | CASSLKPGQGYGYTF
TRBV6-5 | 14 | CASSYERLTYEQYF
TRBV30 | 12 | CAWSGTSGGYTF
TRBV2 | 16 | CASKVDRGLSDQPQHF
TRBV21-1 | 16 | CASSTSGGLSNTEAFF
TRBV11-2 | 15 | CASRALQELNTEAFF
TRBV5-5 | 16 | CASSSTWGGPTYEQYF
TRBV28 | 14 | CASSTTGETHGYTF
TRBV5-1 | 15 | CASSITRQGKATQYF
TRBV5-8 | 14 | CASSFGDINEKLFF
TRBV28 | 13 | CATMTSGLYEQYF
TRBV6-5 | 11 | CASSRAGEQYF
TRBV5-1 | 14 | CASSRTSAVDTQYF